This T cell receptor beta chain was found in a study of cytomegalovirus exposure and HLA in healthy donors. Study context: Of the donors genotyped, approximately 410 in all, 65% to 90% fell in the Caucasian-associated ancestry cluster. Broader study findings: Researchers counted around 180 TCR beta chains as cytomegalovirus-associated. What a later analysis reportedly showed was that an Asian-associated ancestry cluster had fewer N-insertions than the approximately 700-donor mean. Analyzed later, association rates of TCRs varied across HLA loci, with DRB1 most and HLA-C fewest.

Germline CDR1 is LNHDA and CDR2 is SQIVND (reference sequence). The CDR3 runs to 16 residues. Trimming left V 1 base short and J 7 bases short, with 16 bases between. Of note for this clone: Its antigen is undetermined.

Primers included in the PCR were 60 Vbeta and 13 Jbeta primers. Method: immunoSEQ multiplex PCR; TCRdb's copy keeps in-frame clones and lacks some. Among 100,000 to 130,000 clones, roughly 82% were seen once, and the ten largest hold 2% to 3%. This chain connects TRBV19 to TRBJ1-4, with D perhaps TRBD1 (5 bases). The origin of this receptor is a man aged 25-45 years in good health and CMV-seropositive. The specimen sequenced was PBMCs. CDR3: CASSIAPGQQGEKLFF. CDR3 DNA: TGTGCCAGTAGTATAGCCCCGGGCCAGCAGGGTGAAAAACTGTTTTTT.